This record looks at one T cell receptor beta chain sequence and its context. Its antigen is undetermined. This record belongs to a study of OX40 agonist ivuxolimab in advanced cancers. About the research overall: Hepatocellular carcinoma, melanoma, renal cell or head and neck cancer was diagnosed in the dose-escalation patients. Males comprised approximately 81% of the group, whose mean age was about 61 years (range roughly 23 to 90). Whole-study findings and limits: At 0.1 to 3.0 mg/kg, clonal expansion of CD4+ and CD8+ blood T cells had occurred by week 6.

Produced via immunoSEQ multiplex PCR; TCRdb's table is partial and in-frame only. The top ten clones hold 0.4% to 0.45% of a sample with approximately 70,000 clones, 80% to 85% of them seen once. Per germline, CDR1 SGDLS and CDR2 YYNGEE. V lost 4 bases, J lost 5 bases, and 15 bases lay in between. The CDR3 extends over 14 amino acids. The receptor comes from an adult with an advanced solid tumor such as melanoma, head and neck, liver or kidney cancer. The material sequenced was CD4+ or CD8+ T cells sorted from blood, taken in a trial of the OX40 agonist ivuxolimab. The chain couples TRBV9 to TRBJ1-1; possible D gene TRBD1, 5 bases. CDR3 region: CASSPVVGGTEAFF. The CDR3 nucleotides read TGTGCCAGCAGCCCTGTGGTCGGGGGAACTGAAGCTTTCTTT.